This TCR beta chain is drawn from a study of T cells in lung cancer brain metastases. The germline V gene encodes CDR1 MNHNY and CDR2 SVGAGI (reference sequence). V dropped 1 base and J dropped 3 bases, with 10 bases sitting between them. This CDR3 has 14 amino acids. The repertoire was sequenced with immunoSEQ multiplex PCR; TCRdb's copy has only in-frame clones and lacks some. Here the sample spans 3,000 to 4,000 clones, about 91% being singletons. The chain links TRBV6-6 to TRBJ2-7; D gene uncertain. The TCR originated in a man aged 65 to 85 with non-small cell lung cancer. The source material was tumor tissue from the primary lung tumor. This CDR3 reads CASSYLERRYEQYF. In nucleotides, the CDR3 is TGTGCCAGCAGTTACTTAGAGAGGCGCTACGAGCAGTACTTC.